These 22 T cell receptor beta chains originate from one sample sequenced in a study of cytomegalovirus exposure and HLA in healthy donors. The PCR ran on 60 Vbeta and 13 Jbeta primers. The assay was immunoSEQ multiplex PCR, and TCRdb's table has in-frame clones only and misses some. Of 220,000 or so clones in the sample, approximately 68% were seen once. The specimen was PBMCs. These receptors all stem from a woman in her thirties in good health and CMV-seronegative.

The chain joins TRBV6-1 to TRBJ2-5; 7 nucleotides line up with TRBD1. The CDR3 has 16 residues. CDR1 MNHNS and CDR2 SASEGT come from the germline V gene. With V trimmed by 4 bases and J by 5 bases, 13 bases remained unmatched. CDR3 sequence reads: CASSGAKGGDWETQYF. In DNA, the CDR3 is TGTGCCAGCAGTGGGGCGAAAGGGGGCGATTGGGAGACCCAGTACTTC.

The gene calls are TRBV9 and TRBJ2-1, with TRBD2 matching 8 bases. V gave up 2 bases and J gave up 4 bases; unmatched junction bases: 8. The CDR3 length is 16 residues. Germline CDR1 is SGDLS and CDR2 is YYNGEE. In DNA, the CDR3 is TGTGCCAGCAGCGTCACAGCGGGGGACCCTTACAATGAGCAGTTCTTC. Its translation: CASSVTAGDPYNEQFF.

This clone appeared a few times. V usage is TRBV18 and J usage is TRBJ1-1; the match to TRBD1 covers 10 bases. V gave up 3 bases and J gave up 11 bases; unmatched junction bases: 12. CDR3 length: 15 amino acids. Germline V gene data show CDR1 as KGHSH and CDR2 as LQKENI. The CDR3 reads CASSPDFPGTGAAFF. The DNA for the CDR3 is TGTGCCAGCTCACCGGATTTTCCCGGGACAGGGGCTGCTTTCTTT. Complete variable domain (other parts from reference TRBV18 and TRBJ1-1): NAGVMQNPRHLVRRRGQEARLRCSPMKGHSHVYWYRQLPEEGLKFMVYLQKENIIDESGMPKERFSAEFPKEGPSILRIQQVVRGDSAAYFCASSPDFPGTGAAFFGQGTRLTVV.

The chain links TRBV9 to TRBJ1-1; TRBD1 is a possible D gene (5 bases). The CDR3 contains 14 residues. Germline V gives CDR1 SGDLS, CDR2 YYNGEE. The ends were cut back, 0 bases at V and 8 bases at J, with 14 bases in the middle. CDR3 in amino acids: CASSVVGAGLEAFF. The CDR3 DNA follows: TGTGCCAGCAGCGTAGTTGGGGCAGGGTTAGAAGCTTTCTTT.

V and J are TRBV7-9 and TRBJ1-1, with TRBD1 identical over 8 bases. Germline V lookup: CDR1 SEHNR, CDR2 FQNEAQ (reference sequence). This CDR3 has 13 amino acids. Germline trimming cut 5 bases from V and 9 bases from J; bases unmatched to any gene: 8. The CDR3, as DNA: TGTGCCAGCAGCCAGAGCAGCAGGGGGCAAGCTTTCTTT. It yields the protein CASSQSSRGQAFF.

The chain links TRBV29-1 to TRBJ1-2; no clear D. In germline, CDR1 is SQVTM, CDR2 ANQGSEA. V was cut by 7 bases and J by 0 bases, with 9 bases left in between. The CDR3 runs 12 residues. DNA of the CDR3: TGCAGCGCCGGGGTAGCTAACTATGGCTACACCTTC. This sequence encodes CSAGVANYGYTF.

This clone occurred a few times. The V gene is TRBV27, the J gene TRBJ2-5, with 7 nucleotides matching TRBD2. The length of the CDR3 is 14 residues. J was trimmed by 4 bases and V by 3 bases; bases with no gene match: 5. Germline-derived CDR1 and CDR2 are MNHEY and SMNVEV (reference sequence). The CDR3 DNA is TGTGCCAGCAGTTTTTGGGGGAGGGGAGAGACCCAGTACTTC. Its protein is CASSFWGRGETQYF.

The rearrangement uses TRBV5-8 and TRBJ2-5; D is unclear. V was cut by 0 bases and J by 4 bases, with 7 bases left in between. The CDR3 totals 13 residues. The germline V gene encodes CDR1 SGHTS and CDR2 YDEGEE. The CDR3 loop reads CASSLDQRETQYF. CDR3 nucleotides: TGTGCCAGCAGCTTGGATCAGCGAGAGACCCAGTACTTC.

The V gene is TRBV5-1, the J gene TRBJ2-1, with D unclear. The CDR3 totals 15 residues. With 4 bases removed from V and 5 bases from J, the gap between germline ends came to 16 bases. Germline CDR1 is SGHRS and CDR2 is YFSETQ. CDR3 region: CASSLLPSAHNEQFF. CDR3 bases: TGCGCCAGCAGCCTACTTCCCTCCGCCCACAATGAGCAGTTCTTC.

This sequence joins TRBV9 and TRBJ1-2; D is possibly TRBD1 (6 bases). V lost 3 bases, J lost 0 bases, and 12 bases lay in between. The CDR3 loop spans 15 amino acids. Germline CDR1 reads SGDLS; CDR2 reads YYNGEE. The CDR3 DNA is TGTGCCAGCAGCGCACGGACAGACTCTAACTATGGCTACACCTTC. This encodes CASSARTDSNYGYTF.

In this sample, this clone turned up once. At one of its ends the junction is not consistent with the germline gene, which may arise from a read error. V usage is TRBV4-1 and J usage is TRBJ2-5; TRBD2 aligns across 9 bases. The CDR3 covers 16 residues. Germline CDR1 is MGHRA and CDR2 is YSYEKL. CDR3 bases: TGTGCCAGCAGCCAAGAGGGCGGGGGGGCAAAAGAGACCCAGTACTTC. Translated: CASSQEGGGAKETQYF.

The sample holds a few counts of this clone. The rearrangement links TRBV30 to TRBJ2-7; D possibly corresponds to TRBD2 (5 bases). CDR1 GTSNPN and CDR2 SVGIG come from the germline V gene (reference sequence). The CDR3 consists of 13 residues. V was clipped by 4 bases and J by 0 bases, with 10 bases between them. The CDR3 region is CAWTRRSSYEQYF. The CDR3 DNA follows: TGTGCCTGGACCAGGAGGAGCTCCTACGAGCAGTACTTC.

CDR3 sequence reads: CSVAGTGSFEQFF. CDR3 nucleotides: TGCAGCGTTGCGGGGACAGGGTCTTTTGAGCAGTTCTTC. J is TRBJ2-1 and V is TRBV29-1; TRBD1 matches at 9 bases. Per germline, CDR1 SQVTM and CDR2 ANQGSEA. Trimming removed 4 bases from V and 9 bases from J; junction bases left unmatched: 7. This CDR3 spans 13 amino acids.

V is TRBV6-1 and J is TRBJ1-1; D perhaps matches TRBD1 (5 bases). The CDR3 has 13 amino acids. Germline V gives CDR1 MNHNS, CDR2 SASEGT. V gave up 8 bases and J gave up 0 bases, with 10 bases separating them. CDR3: CASRRGVNTEAFF. As DNA, the CDR3 is TGTGCCAGCCGGCGGGGGGTGAACACTGAAGCTTTCTTT.

The V and J genes are TRBV6-5 and TRBJ1-5; D is unresolved. The CDR3 is 14 residues long. The V and J ends lost 5 bases and 2 bases respectively, with 10 bases between them. CDR1 and CDR2 from the germline V gene are MNHEY and SVGAGI. This CDR3 reads CASSIRGGNQPQHF. DNA of the CDR3: TGTGCCAGCAGTATCCGCGGGGGCAATCAGCCCCAGCATTTT.

Concerning this clone: At one of its ends the junction is not consistent with the germline gene, which may arise from a read error. This chain connects TRBV7-7 to TRBJ1-1; D remains unclear. The CDR3 is 15 amino acids. Germline CDR1 and CDR2: SSHAT and FNYEAQ (reference sequence). This CDR3 is CASSLKVEANTEAFF. Here the CDR3 DNA reads TGTGCTAGCAGCTTAAAGGTTGAGGCGAACACTGAAGCTTTCTTT.

With respect to this clone: The sample has other DNA sequences that encode this CDR3 too. The V gene is TRBV7-9, the J gene TRBJ1-1; TRBD1 aligns across 7 bases. In germline, CDR1 is SEHNR, CDR2 FQNEAQ (reference sequence). The V segment lost 5 bases and the J segment 2 bases; nucleotides outside the gene matches: 5. The CDR3 sequence is 14 residues long. In DNA form, the CDR3 reads TGTGCCAGCAGCCTCGGGACAGCTAACACTGAAGCTTTCTTT. Translated, it gives CASSLGTANTEAFF.

This clone was picked up a small number of times. CDR3 in amino acids: CASSLKGQGRSQETQYF. CDR3 nucleotide sequence: TGTGCCAGCAGCTTAAAGGGTCAGGGAAGGAGTCAAGAGACCCAGTACTTC. This chain connects TRBV7-9 to TRBJ2-5; tentative D call: TRBD1 (5 bases). V shed 2 bases and J shed 2 bases, with 18 bases lying between them. The CDR3 is 17 residues long. Germline V gene lookup returns CDR1 SEHNR and CDR2 FQNEAQ (reference sequence).

This chain links TRBV7-9 with TRBJ2-1; 8 bases are shared with TRBD1. This CDR3 region has 15 residues. Germline CDR1 and CDR2: SEHNR and FQNEAQ (reference sequence). The J segment lost 0 bases and the V segment lost 6 bases, leaving 4 bases of the junction unmatched. The CDR3 loop is CASSSDRVSYNEQFF. The CDR3 DNA sequence: TGTGCCAGCAGTTCGGACAGGGTCTCCTACAATGAGCAGTTCTTC.

The CDR3 sequence is CASHYVSGSNYGYTF. The CDR3 DNA follows: TGTGCCAGCCACTACGTTTCGGGTTCTAACTATGGCTACACCTTC. V and J are TRBV19 and TRBJ1-2; D is ambiguous. The germline V gene has CDR1 LNHDA and CDR2 SQIVND (reference sequence). The CDR3 sequence is 15 residues long. Trimming stripped 9 bases from V and 0 bases from J, with 17 bases between.

CDR3 sequence reads: CASSLAGQVLEQYF. The CDR3 DNA reads as TGTGCCAGCAGCTTAGCGGGACAAGTCCTCGAGCAGTACTTC. The chain has TRBV7-9 and TRBJ2-7; a weak D match, TRBD1 (6 bases). Germline loops: CDR1 SEHNR, CDR2 FQNEAQ (reference sequence). V dropped 0 bases and J dropped 6 bases, with 12 bases sitting between them. This CDR3 is built from 14 residues. Filled out from reference TRBV7-9 and TRBJ2-7, the complete variable domain reads DTGVSQNPRHKITKRGQNVTFRCDPISEHNRLYWYRQTLGQGPEFLTYFQNEAQLEKSRLLSDRFSAERPKGSFSTLEIQRTEQGDSAMYLCASSLAGQVLEQYFGPGTRLTVT.

As to this clone: Other DNA sequences in the same sample also yield this CDR3. The chain uses TRBV6-1 and TRBJ1-2, with D unclear. Germline CDR1 is MNHNS and CDR2 is SASEGT. The V gene lost 6 bases and the J gene lost 4 bases, with 6 bases spanning the gap. The CDR3 totals 11 residues. This chain's CDR3 is CASRSGYGYTF. CDR3 DNA sequence: TGTGCCAGCAGATCAGGCTATGGCTACACCTTC.